This TCR beta chain was sequenced for a study of blood T cells in healthy people across ages. Study findings and constraints: Strong correlation linked observed beta diversity and percent naive T cells.

From germline, CDR1 is KGHSH and CDR2 LQKENI. There are 14 residues in the CDR3. Germline trimming cut 2 bases from V and 6 bases from J; bases unmatched to any gene: 4. Notes on this clonotype: Antigen specificity is unknown.

Then a second PCR, running roughly 7 to 11 cycles, was carried out with a sample-barcoded 5' primer and a J-beta primer mix. Each cDNA was tagged by a template-switch adaptor containing 12 random nucleotides. Per sample, CDR3-containing paired-end reads numbered at least 2.5 million. MiXCR, run by TCRdb on the 5' RACE reads, gives a single entry per CDR3 protein. The repertoire has about 600,000 distinct CDR3 sequences, roughly 48% of them found once; the top ten carry just under 25%. The source is a man older than 75 in good health. V gene TRBV18 combines with J gene TRBJ2-1, with 7 bases that match TRBD1. Sample: blood. The CDR3 loop is CASSPNRGPNEQFF. The CDR3 DNA reads TGTGCCAGCTCACCAAATAGGGGGCCCAATGAGCAGTTCTTC.